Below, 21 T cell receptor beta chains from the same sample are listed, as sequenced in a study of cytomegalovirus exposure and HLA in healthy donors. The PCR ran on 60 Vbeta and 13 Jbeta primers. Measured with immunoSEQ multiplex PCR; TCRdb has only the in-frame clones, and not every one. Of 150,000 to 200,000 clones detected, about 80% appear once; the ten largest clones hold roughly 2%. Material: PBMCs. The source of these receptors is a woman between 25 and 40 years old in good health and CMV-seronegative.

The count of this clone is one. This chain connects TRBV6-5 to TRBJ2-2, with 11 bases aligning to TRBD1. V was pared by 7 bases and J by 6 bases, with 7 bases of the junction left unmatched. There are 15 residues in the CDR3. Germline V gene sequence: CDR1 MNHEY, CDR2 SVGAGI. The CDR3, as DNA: TGTGCCAGCATATGGACAGGGGGCAACGCCGGGGAGCTGTTTTTT. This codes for CASIWTGGNAGELFF.

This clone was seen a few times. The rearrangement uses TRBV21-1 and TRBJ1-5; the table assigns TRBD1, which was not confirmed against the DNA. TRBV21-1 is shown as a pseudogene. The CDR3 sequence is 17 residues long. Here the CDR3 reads CASSKARWQGAIQPQHF. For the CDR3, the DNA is TGTGCCAGCAGCAAAGCGCGGTGGCAGGGGGCGATTCAGCCCCAGCATTTT.

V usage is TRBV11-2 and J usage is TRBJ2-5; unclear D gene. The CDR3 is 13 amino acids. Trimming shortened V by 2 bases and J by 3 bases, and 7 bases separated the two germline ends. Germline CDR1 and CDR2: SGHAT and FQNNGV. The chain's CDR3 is CASSLLREETQYF. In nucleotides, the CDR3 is TGTGCCAGCAGCTTACTACGCGAAGAGACCCAGTACTTC.

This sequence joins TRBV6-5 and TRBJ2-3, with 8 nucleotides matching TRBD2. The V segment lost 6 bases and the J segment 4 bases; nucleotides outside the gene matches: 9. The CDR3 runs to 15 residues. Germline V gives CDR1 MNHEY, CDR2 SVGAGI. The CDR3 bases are TGTGCCAGCAGACGTTCGGGGGGGTTACCAGATACGCAGTATTTT. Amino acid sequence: CASRRSGGLPDTQYF.

The DNA of the CDR3 is TGTGCCAGCCGACAGGTCAATCAGCCCCAGCATTTT. Protein: CASRQVNQPQHF. The chain is built from TRBV28 and TRBJ1-5; weak D call: TRBD1 (6 bases). The CDR3 consists of 12 residues. The V gene's germline CDR1 is MDHEN and CDR2 SYDVKM. Trimming removed 8 bases from V and 3 bases from J, with 8 bases in between.

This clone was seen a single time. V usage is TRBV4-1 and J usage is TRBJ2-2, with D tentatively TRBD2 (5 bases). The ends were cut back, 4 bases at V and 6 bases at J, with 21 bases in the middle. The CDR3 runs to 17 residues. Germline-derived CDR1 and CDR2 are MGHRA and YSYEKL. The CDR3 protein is CASSRPTARFGAGELFF. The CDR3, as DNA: TGCGCCAGCAGCCGACCTACGGCGAGGTTCGGGGCCGGGGAGCTGTTTTTT.

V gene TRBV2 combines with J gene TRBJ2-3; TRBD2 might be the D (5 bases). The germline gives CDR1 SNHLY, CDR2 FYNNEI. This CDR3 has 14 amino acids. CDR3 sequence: CAARRLAGTDTQYF. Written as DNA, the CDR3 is TGTGCAGCTCGGAGGTTAGCCGGCACAGATACGCAGTATTTT.

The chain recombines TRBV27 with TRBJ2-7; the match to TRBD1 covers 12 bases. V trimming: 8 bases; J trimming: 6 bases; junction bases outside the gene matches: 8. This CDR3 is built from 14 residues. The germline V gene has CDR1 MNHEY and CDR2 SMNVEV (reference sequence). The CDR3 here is CASSPGQGASEQYF. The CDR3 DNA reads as TGTGCCAGCTCCCCGGGACAGGGGGCTAGCGAGCAGTACTTC.

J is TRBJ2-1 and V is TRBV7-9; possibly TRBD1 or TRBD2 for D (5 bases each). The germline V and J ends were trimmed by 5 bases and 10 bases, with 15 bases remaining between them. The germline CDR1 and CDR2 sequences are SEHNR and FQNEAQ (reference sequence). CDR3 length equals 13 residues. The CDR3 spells CASSVGAAEEQFF. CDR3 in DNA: TGTGCCAGCAGCGTAGGGGCAGCGGAAGAGCAGTTCTTC. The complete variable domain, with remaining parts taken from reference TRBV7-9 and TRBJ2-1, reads DTGVSQNPRHKITKRGQNVTFRCDPISEHNRLYWYRQTLGQGPEFLTYFQNEAQLEKSRLLSDRFSAERPKGSFSTLEIQRTEQGDSAMYLCASSVGAAEEQFFGPGTRLTVL.

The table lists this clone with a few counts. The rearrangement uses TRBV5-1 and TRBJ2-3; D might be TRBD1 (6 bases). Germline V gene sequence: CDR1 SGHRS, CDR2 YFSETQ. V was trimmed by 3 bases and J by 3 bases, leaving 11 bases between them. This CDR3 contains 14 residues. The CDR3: CASSYGQNTDTQYF. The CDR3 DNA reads TGCGCCAGCAGCTATGGACAGAATACAGATACGCAGTATTTT.

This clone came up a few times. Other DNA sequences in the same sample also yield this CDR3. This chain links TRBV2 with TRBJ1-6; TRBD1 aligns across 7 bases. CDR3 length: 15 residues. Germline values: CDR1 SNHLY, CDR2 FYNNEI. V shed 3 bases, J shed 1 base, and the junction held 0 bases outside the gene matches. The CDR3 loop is CASSDRGSYNSPLHF. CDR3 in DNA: TGTGCCAGCAGTGACAGGGGGTCCTATAATTCACCCCTCCACTTT.

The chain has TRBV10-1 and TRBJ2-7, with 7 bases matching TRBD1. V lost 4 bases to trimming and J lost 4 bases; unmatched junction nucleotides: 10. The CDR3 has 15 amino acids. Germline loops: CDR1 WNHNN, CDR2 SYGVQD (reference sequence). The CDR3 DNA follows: TGCGCCAGCAGTGTATTGAGACAGGGCTGTTACGAGCAGTACTTC. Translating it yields CASSVLRQGCYEQYF.

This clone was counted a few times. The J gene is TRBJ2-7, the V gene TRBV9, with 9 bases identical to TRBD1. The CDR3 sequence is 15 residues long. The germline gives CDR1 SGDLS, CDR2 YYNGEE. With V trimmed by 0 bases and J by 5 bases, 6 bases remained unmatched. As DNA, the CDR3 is TGTGCCAGCAGCGTAGGGGACAGGGTTTTTAACGAGCAGTACTTC. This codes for CASSVGDRVFNEQYF. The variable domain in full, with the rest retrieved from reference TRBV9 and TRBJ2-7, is DSGVTQTPKHLITATGQRVTLRCSPRSGDLSVYWYQQSLDQGLQFLIQYYNGEERAKGNILERFSAQQFPDLHSELNLSSLELGDSALYFCASSVGDRVFNEQYFGPGTRLTVT.

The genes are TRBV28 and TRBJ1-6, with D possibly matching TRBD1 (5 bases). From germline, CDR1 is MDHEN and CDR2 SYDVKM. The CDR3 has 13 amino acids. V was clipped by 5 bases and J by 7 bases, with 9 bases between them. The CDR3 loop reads CASSQGYNSPLHF. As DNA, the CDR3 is TGTGCCAGCAGTCAGGGTTACAATTCACCCCTCCACTTT.

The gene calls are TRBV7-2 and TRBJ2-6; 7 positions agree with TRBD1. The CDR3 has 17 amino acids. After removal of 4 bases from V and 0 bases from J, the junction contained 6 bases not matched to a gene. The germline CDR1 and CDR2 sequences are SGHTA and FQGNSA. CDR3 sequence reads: CASSSPGQSSGANVLTF. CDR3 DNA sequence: TGTGCCAGCAGCTCTCCGGGACAGAGCTCTGGGGCCAACGTCCTGACTTTC. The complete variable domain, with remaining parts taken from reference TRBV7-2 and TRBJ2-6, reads GAGVSQSPSNKVTEKGKDVELRCDPISGHTALYWYRQSLGQGLEFLIYFQGNSAPDKSGLPSDRFSAERTGGSVSTLTIQRTQQEDSAVYLCASSSPGQSSGANVLTFGAGSRLTVL.

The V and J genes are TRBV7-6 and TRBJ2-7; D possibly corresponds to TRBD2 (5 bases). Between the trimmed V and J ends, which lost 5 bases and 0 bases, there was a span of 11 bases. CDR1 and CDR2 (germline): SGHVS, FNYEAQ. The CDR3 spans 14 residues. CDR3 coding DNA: TGTGCCAGCAGCCCAAGCGGATTCTCCTACGAGCAGTACTTC. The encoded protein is CASSPSGFSYEQYF.

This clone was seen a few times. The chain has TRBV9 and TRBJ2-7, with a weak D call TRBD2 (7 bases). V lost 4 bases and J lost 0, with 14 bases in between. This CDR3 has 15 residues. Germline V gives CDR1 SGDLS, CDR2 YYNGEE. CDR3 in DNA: TGTGCCAGCAGCCTGGGGGGGCTGGGCTCCTACGAGCAGTACTTC. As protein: CASSLGGLGSYEQYF.

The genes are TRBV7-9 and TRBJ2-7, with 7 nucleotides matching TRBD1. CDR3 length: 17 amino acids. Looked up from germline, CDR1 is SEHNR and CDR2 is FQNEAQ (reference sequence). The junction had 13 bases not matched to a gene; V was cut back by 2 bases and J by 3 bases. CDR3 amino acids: CASSLPDREGLHYEQYF. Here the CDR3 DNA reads TGTGCCAGCAGCTTACCCGACAGGGAAGGTCTGCACTACGAGCAGTACTTC. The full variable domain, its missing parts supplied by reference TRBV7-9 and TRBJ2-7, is DTGVSQNPRHKITKRGQNVTFRCDPISEHNRLYWYRQTLGQGPEFLTYFQNEAQLEKSRLLSDRFSAERPKGSFSTLEIQRTEQGDSAMYLCASSLPDREGLHYEQYFGPGTRLTVT.

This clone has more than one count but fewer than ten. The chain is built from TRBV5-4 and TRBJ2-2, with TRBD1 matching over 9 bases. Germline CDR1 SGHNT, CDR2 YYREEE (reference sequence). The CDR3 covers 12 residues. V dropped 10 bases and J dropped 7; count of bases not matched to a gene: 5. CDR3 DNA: TGTGCCGGACACAGGGGGCTCGGGGAGCTGTTTTTT. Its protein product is CAGHRGLGELFF.

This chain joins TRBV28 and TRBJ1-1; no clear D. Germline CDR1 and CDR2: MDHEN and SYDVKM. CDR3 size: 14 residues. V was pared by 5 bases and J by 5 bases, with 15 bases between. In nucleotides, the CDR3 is TGTGCCAGCAGTCTCCCCAGGACGGGAACTGAAGCTTTCTTT. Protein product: CASSLPRTGTEAFF.

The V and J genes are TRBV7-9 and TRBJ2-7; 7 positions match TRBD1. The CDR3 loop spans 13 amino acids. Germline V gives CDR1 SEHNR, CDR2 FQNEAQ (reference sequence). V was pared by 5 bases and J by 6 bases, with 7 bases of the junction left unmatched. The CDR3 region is CASSDRASSEQYF. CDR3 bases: TGTGCCAGCAGCGACAGGGCCTCGAGCGAGCAGTACTTC.